The clone carrying this TCR beta chain was detected many times. The entry originates in a study of human T cells and chemical hapten exposure. Time point here: pre-sensitization, week 0. Stated treatment: therapeutic diphenylcyclopropenone sensitization with weekly scalp DPC. TCRdb re-analysed the RACE reads in MiXCR, keeping a single row per CDR3 protein. The sample holds 300,000 to 450,000 distinct CDR3 sequences; 4% to 6% are singletons and the top ten take 2.5% to 3%. J was trimmed by 0 bases and V by 7 bases; bases with no gene match: 5. From germline, CDR1 is SGHRS and CDR2 YFSETQ. The CDR3 spans 15 residues.

The source material was whole blood, sampled in connection with sensitization to the hapten diphenylcyclopropenone (DPC). This clonotype originated in a woman aged 45 to 65 with alopecia areata. Some clones in this sample may be carry-over from other donors' samples. The rearrangement joins TRBV5-1 to TRBJ1-5; TRBD1 matches 9 bases. The CDR3 loop is CASSPTGGSNQPQHF. The CDR3 DNA sequence: TGCGCCAGCTCCCCGACAGGGGGTAGCAATCAGCCCCAGCATTTT.